This entry describes one TCR beta chain. The data were obtained in a study of blood T cell repertoires in COVID-19. Study as a whole: T cells, B-cell-depleted T cells, or PBMCs supplied cDNA or gDNA.

J gave up 1 base and V 4 bases, and 6 bases lay outside the gene matches. This CDR3 contains 15 residues. In germline, CDR1 is SGDLS, CDR2 YYNGEE. Per the original data handling: Reference gene primers were amplified, and this amplification served to estimate nucleated cell counts. Profiling relied on immunoSEQ multiplex PCR, and the TCRdb table lists in-frame clones only, not all of them. The V and J calls and clone size were taken over from that table, and D and trimming were inferred from the DNA. The sample gives around 80,000 clones, around 83% of which show up once; about 9% is in the top ten. The TCR sequence derives from a human donor in a cohort sampled during active COVID-19. This chain uses TRBV9 with TRBJ2-5; TRBD1 aligns across 8 bases. The source material was peripheral blood. DNA for the CDR3: TGTGCCAGCAGCCCAGACAGGGGCGGCCAAGAGACCCAGTACTTC. It yields the protein CASSPDRGGQETQYF.